The sequence of this T cell receptor (beta chain) was determined in a study of T cells in Graves' hyperthyroidism and ophthalmopathy. Germline V gene data show CDR1 as KGHSH and CDR2 as LQKENI. The CDR3 consists of 16 residues. V was pared by 6 bases and J by 2 bases, with 6 bases of the junction left unmatched. It was RNA transcripts that yielded the amplified TCR beta CDR3 regions. The HTBI primer set drove a first-round RT-PCR of the TCR CDR3. TCRdb reprocessed the multiplex PCR reads with MiXCR, giving one entry per CDR3 protein. The table lists about 610,000 distinct CDR3 sequences, about a sixth of them singletons. This clonotype occurred many times.

J is TRBJ2-7 and V is TRBV18, with 14 bases that match TRBD2. The sequence was obtained from a woman aged 40 to 55 with Graves' ophthalmopathy. The source material was blood. CDR3 region: CASSPGGLAGAYEQYF. The CDR3, as DNA: TGTGCCAGCTCGCCAGGGGGACTAGCGGGAGCCTACGAGCAGTACTTC.